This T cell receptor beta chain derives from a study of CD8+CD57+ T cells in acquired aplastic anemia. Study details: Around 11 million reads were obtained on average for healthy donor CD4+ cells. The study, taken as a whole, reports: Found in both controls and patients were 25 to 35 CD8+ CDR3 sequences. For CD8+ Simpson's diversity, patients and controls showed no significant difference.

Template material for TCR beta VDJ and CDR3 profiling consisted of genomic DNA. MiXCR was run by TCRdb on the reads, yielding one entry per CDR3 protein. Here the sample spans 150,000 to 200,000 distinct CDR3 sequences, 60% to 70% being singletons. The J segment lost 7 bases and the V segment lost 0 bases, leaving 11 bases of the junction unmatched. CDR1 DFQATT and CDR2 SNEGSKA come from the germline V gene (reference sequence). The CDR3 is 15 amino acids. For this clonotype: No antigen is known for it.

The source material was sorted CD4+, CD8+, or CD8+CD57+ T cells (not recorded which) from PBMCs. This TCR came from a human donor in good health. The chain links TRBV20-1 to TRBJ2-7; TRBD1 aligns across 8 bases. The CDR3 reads CSARDPGRGLGEQYF. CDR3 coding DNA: TGCAGTGCTAGAGATCCAGGCAGGGGGCTGGGGGAGCAGTACTTC.